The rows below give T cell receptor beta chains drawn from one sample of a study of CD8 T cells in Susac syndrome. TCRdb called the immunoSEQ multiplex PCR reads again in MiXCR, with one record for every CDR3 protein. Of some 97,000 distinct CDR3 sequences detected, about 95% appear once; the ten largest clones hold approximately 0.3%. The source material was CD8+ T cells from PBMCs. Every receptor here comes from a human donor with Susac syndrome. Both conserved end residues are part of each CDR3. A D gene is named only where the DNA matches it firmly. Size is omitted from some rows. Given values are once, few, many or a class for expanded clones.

TGTGCCAGCAGCTTATCCTTGACAACGAACACTGAAGCTTTCTTT CASSLSLTTNTEAFF . TRBV5-6 . TRBJ1-1
TGTGCCACCAGAGGGGGGCAAGGCTACACCTTC CATRGGQGYTF once TRBV12-3/TRBV12-4 . TRBJ1-2
TGCGCCAGCAGCCAAGAAGGGCGGGGGGGCGATGGCTACACCTTC CASSQEGRGGDGYTF . TRBV4-1 . TRBJ1-2
TGCAGTGCTAGAGGGGTGGAATCTGGAAACACCATATATTTT CSARGVESGNTIYF . TRBV20-1 . TRBJ1-3
TGTGCCAGCAGCTTAGATACGGGGGACGGACCCATCGAGCAGTACTTC CASSLDTGDGPIEQYF . TRBV7-9 . TRBJ2-7
TGCGCCAGCAGCTTGAGCGTTCAGGGCAACTATGGCTACACCTTC CASSLSVQGNYGYTF once TRBV5-1 . TRBJ1-2
TGTGCCAGCAGCGCCGGACAGGCTGAGCAGTTCTTC CASSAGQAEQFF . TRBV9 TRBD1 TRBJ2-1
TGTGCCAGCAGCCCCGGCCCAGGAGGGGGTCAGCCCCAGCATTTT CASSPGPGGGQPQHF . TRBV3-1 . TRBJ1-5
TGTGCTAGTGGTTTGGTAAACAGGGGGGAAATAGTCTATGGCTACACCTTC CASGLVNRGEIVYGYTF . TRBV12-5 TRBD1 TRBJ1-2
TGTGCCAGCTCACGGCTGACAGATACGCAGTATTTT CASSRLTDTQYF . TRBV18 . TRBJ2-3
TGCAGTGCTCAAGGGGAGTTCGGAAACACCATATATTTT CSAQGEFGNTIYF . TRBV20-1 . TRBJ1-3
TGCAGCGTTGCCCTGGGACAGTCTGGCTACACCTTC CSVALGQSGYTF . TRBV29-1 TRBD1 TRBJ1-2
TGTGCCAGCGAGGTCGGCTTAGCCAAAAACATTCAGTACTTC CASEVGLAKNIQYF . TRBV7-2 . TRBJ2-4
TGTGCCAGCAGATCCGGGACCGGCCCAACCTACGAGCAGTACTTC CASRSGTGPTYEQYF . TRBV13 . TRBJ2-7
TGTGCCAGCAGTTTTCGGACAGGAGACACCGGGGAGCTGTTTTTT CASSFRTGDTGELFF . TRBV12-3/TRBV12-4 TRBD1 TRBJ2-2
TGTGCCAGCAGCCATTTAAACAGTTACGAGCAGTACTTC CASSHLNSYEQYF . TRBV14 . TRBJ2-7
TGCAGCGTTGAAGTCGCCGCCAGGGGGACCGAGCAGTACTTC CSVEVAARGTEQYF . TRBV29-1 TRBD1 TRBJ2-7
TGTGCCAGCAGTGAAGAAGGGACAGGGAGTGGCTACACCTTC CASSEEGTGSGYTF . TRBV6-1 TRBD1 TRBJ1-2
TGTGCCAGCAGCCAACCTAGCGGTACCTACGAGCAGTACTTC CASSQPSGTYEQYF . TRBV4-2 TRBD2 TRBJ2-7
TGCAGCGTTGAACTTGTAGAGACAGGGCGAAAGACCCAGTACTTC CSVELVETGRKTQYF once TRBV29-1 TRBD1 TRBJ2-5
TGTGCCAGCAGCGGAGGGACAGATCACACTGAAGCTTTCTTT CASSGGTDHTEAFF . TRBV9 TRBD1 TRBJ1-1
TGCAGCGTTGAGGGACTAGCGGGACTCTCCTACAATGAGCAGTTCTTC CSVEGLAGLSYNEQFF . TRBV29-1 TRBD2 TRBJ2-1
TGCAGTGCTAGAGATTGGAGGGATTCCTACAATGAGCAGTTCTTC CSARDWRDSYNEQFF . TRBV20-1 . TRBJ2-1
TGTGCCAGCAGCTTTCAAAGCTCCTACGAGCAGTACTTC CASSFQSSYEQYF . TRBV5-6 . TRBJ2-7
TGTGCCAGCAGCCAAGCTGAGAATCAGCCCCAGCATTTT CASSQAENQPQHF . TRBV3-1 . TRBJ1-5
TGTGCCAGCAGCTCCTCAGGGCGGGAGCAGTACTTC CASSSSGREQYF . TRBV7-9 . TRBJ2-7
TGCGCCAGCAGTCTCGGCGACAGGACCCTTTACGAGCAGTACTTC CASSLGDRTLYEQYF . TRBV23-1 . TRBJ2-7
TGCAGTGCTCCTGGGGTTACTGAGCAGTTCTTC CSAPGVTEQFF . TRBV20-1 . TRBJ2-1
TGCAGTGCCCGAAGGACGGACGAGGGGGCTAATGAAAAACTGTTTTTT CSARRTDEGANEKLFF . TRBV20-1 . TRBJ1-4
TGCGCCAGCGGCGCTTTACTTGGTGAGCAGTACTTC CASGALLGEQYF . TRBV23-1 . TRBJ2-7
TGCGCCAGCAGCCAAGGACAGGACGCCGGAGAGACCCAGTACTTC CASSQGQDAGETQYF . TRBV4-1 . TRBJ2-5
TGTGCCAGCAGCCCTCGACTAGCGGGAGCAGATACGCAGTATTTT CASSPRLAGADTQYF . TRBV3-1 TRBD2 TRBJ2-3
TGTGCCAGCAGCTTATTCAGGGGGAATGAGCAGTTCTTC CASSLFRGNEQFF . TRBV13 TRBD1 TRBJ2-1
TGTGCCAGCTCACCAGACCTAGGGACTGAAGCTTTCTTT CASSPDLGTEAFF . TRBV18 . TRBJ1-1
TGTGCCAGCAGTTCAGGGGGGACAGGCGCCTACGAGCAGTACTTC CASSSGGTGAYEQYF . TRBV2 TRBD1 TRBJ2-7
TGTGCCAGCAGCTTAGCGGGAGGGCGTGAGTTCTTC CASSLAGGREFF . TRBV6-5 TRBD2 TRBJ2-1
TGCAGCGTTGTTGAGAGCAATCAGCCCCAGCATTTT CSVVESNQPQHF . TRBV29-1 . TRBJ1-5
TGCAGCGTCGAGAGCGGGAGGGCCGTCAATGAGCAGTTCTTC CSVESGRAVNEQFF . TRBV29-1 TRBD2 TRBJ2-1
TGCAGTGCCCCGGGGCGGGGGGGCCCTAATACGCAGTATTTT CSAPGRGGPNTQYF . TRBV20-1 TRBD2 TRBJ2-3
TGCAGTGCTTACGGAGGGTCCGGGGAAGCTTTCTTT CSAYGGSGEAFF . TRBV20-1 . TRBJ1-1
TGTGCCAGCCGACGGGATATAAGCAATCAGCCCCAGCATTTT CASRRDISNQPQHF . TRBV12-3/TRBV12-4 . TRBJ1-5
TGCAGTGCTAGCGAACAGGCTAACTATGGCTACACCTTC CSASEQANYGYTF . TRBV20-1 . TRBJ1-2
TGTGCCAGCAGGCGGGGATATGGGGTCACCTCAAGTCGCAATGAGCAGTTCTTC CASRRGYGVTSSRNEQFF . TRBV6-1 . TRBJ2-1
TGTGCCAGCAACGAGGGCCACGAGAGGGGAGAGACCCAGTACTTC CASNEGHERGETQYF . TRBV28 . TRBJ2-5
TGCAGCGTTGAAGCGGGAGCCACCTACGAGCAGTACTTC CSVEAGATYEQYF . TRBV29-1 . TRBJ2-7